Listed below are T cell receptor beta chains from one sample, sequenced in a study of blood T cell repertoires in COVID-19. The method was immunoSEQ multiplex PCR; TCRdb's version includes in-frame clones alone and lacks a portion of them. This sample has more than 85,000 clones, with about 90% found just once. Sample: peripheral blood. The receptor source for this set is a human donor in a cohort sampled during active COVID-19. Each CDR3 is given with its conserved first and last residue. The order of the fields is CDR3 protein, CDR3 DNA, clone size, V gene, D gene, J gene. A D gene is named only where the DNA matches it firmly. Not every row has a clone size; where given, it reads once, few, many or a size class.

CASSFGGLAEAFF	TGTGCCAGCAGCTTCGGGGGGCTCGCTGAAGCTTTCTTT	.	TRBV7-2	.	TRBJ1-1
CSARGAEAFF	TGCAGTGCTAGAGGGGCGGAAGCTTTCTTT	.	TRBV20-1	.	TRBJ1-1
CASSLEGTGNIYGYTF	TGCGCCAGCAGCTTGGAAGGGACAGGCAACATCTATGGCTACACCTTC	.	TRBV5-1	TRBD1	TRBJ1-2
CASSEGGSNQPQHF	TGTGCCAGCAGTGAAGGGGGGAGCAATCAGCCCCAGCATTTT	.	TRBV25-1	.	TRBJ1-5
CASSQGDRADTEAFF	TGCGCCAGCAGCCAAGGGGACAGGGCGGACACTGAAGCTTTCTTT	.	TRBV4-1	TRBD1	TRBJ1-1
CASSSRGAGYGYTF	TGTGCCAGCAGTTCCCGGGGGGCGGGCTATGGCTACACCTTC	.	TRBV27	.	TRBJ1-2
CASSSLWRGELFF	TGTGCCAGCAGTTCATTATGGAGGGGGGAGCTGTTTTTT	.	TRBV12-3/TRBV12-4	.	TRBJ2-2
CAVKRQGNSNQPQHF	TGTGCCGTTAAGAGACAGGGGAATAGCAATCAGCCCCAGCATTTT	.	TRBV19	TRBD1	TRBJ1-5
CASSVLDRNNSPLHF	TGTGCCAGCAGCGTACTGGACAGGAATAATTCACCCCTCCACTTT	.	TRBV9	TRBD1	TRBJ1-6
CASSLIGYQYF	TGTGCCAGCAGTTTAATCGGGTATCAGTACTTC	.	TRBV12-3/TRBV12-4	.	TRBJ2-4
CASSVDLGGPQYF	TGTGCCAGCAGCGTTGATTTAGGCGGGCCCCAGTACTTC	.	TRBV9	.	TRBJ2-5
CASSYQESNQPQHF	TGTGCCAGCAGTTACCAAGAGAGCAATCAGCCCCAGCATTTT	few	TRBV6-6	.	TRBJ1-5
CASNREANYGYTF	TGTGCCAGTAACCGGGAGGCCAACTATGGCTACACCTTC	.	TRBV19	.	TRBJ1-2
CAISEPLRGLAGDFGEQFF	TGTGCCATCAGTGAGCCATTGCGGGGGCTAGCGGGAGATTTCGGTGAGCAGTTCTTC	.	TRBV10-3	TRBD2	TRBJ2-1
CASSALAGAGTDTQYF	TGTGCCAGCAGCGCACTAGCGGGGGCGGGGACGGATACGCAGTATTTT	.	TRBV9	TRBD2	TRBJ2-3
CASSSPGQGRSYGYTF	TGTGCCAGCAGCTCGCCGGGACAGGGGAGAAGTTATGGCTACACCTTC	.	TRBV7-9	TRBD1	TRBJ1-2
CASSQGTSEIF	TGTGCCAGCAGCCAAGGGACTAGTGAAATCTTC	.	TRBV14	TRBD2	TRBJ2-1
CASSWGGYYEQYF	TGTGCCAGCAGTTGGGGGGGCTACTACGAGCAGTACTTC	few	TRBV6-2/TRBV6-3	.	TRBJ2-7
CASSEVGNRGTTDTQYF	TGTGCCAGCAGTGAGGTTGGGAACAGGGGAACGACAGATACGCAGTATTTT	.	TRBV9	TRBD1	TRBJ2-3
CASSQDGGLILRSPLHF	TGCGCCAGCAGCCAAGACGGGGGTTTGATCCTGAGGTCACCCCTCCACTTT	.	TRBV4-3	.	TRBJ1-6
CASSHDEQFF	TGTGCCAGCAGTCATGATGAGCAGTTCTTC	.	TRBV12-3/TRBV12-4	.	TRBJ2-1
CASSHNTDTQYF	TGTGCCAGCAGCCACAACACAGATACGCAGTATTTT	.	TRBV7-8	.	TRBJ2-3
CASSLGRGRQETQYF	TGCGCCAGCAGCTTGGGCAGGGGGCGGCAAGAGACCCAGTACTTC	.	TRBV5-1	TRBD1	TRBJ2-5
CASSPLNTGVSPLHF	TGCGCCAGCAGCCCCCTCAATACAGGGGTATCACCCCTCCACTTT	.	TRBV4-1	TRBD1	TRBJ1-6
CASSTRNNSPLHF	TGTGCCAGCAGCACCAGAAATAATTCACCCCTCCACTTT	once	TRBV11-2	.	TRBJ1-6
CASSKSQDREDYGYTF	TGTGCCAGCAGCAAATCCCAGGACAGGGAGGACTATGGCTACACCTTC	.	TRBV21-1	.	TRBJ1-2
CASSELGATDTQYF	TGTGCCAGCAGTGAACTGGGGGCCACAGATACGCAGTATTTT	.	TRBV6-1	.	TRBJ2-3
CASKGDTGGSTF	TGTGCCAGTAAGGGGGATACAGGGGGGTCCACCTTC	.	TRBV19	TRBD1	TRBJ1-2
CATSRDGTGNGYTF	TGTGCCACCAGCAGAGACGGGACAGGGAATGGCTACACCTTC	.	TRBV15	TRBD1	TRBJ1-2
CASSRPTANTEAFF	TGTGCCAGCAGCCGGCCGACAGCGAACACTGAAGCTTTCTTT	.	TRBV7-9	.	TRBJ1-1
CASSLDGQLDYEQYF	TGTGCCAGCAGCTTAGATGGACAGCTAGACTACGAGCAGTACTTC	.	TRBV7-2	.	TRBJ2-7
CATAGGIAGAYEQYF	TGTGCCACCGCCGGTGGGATAGCGGGAGCCTACGAGCAGTACTTC	.	TRBV7-9	TRBD2	TRBJ2-7
CASSSRATGSGNTIYF	TGTGCCAGTAGTTCCCGAGCGACGGGTTCTGGAAACACCATATATTTT	.	TRBV19	.	TRBJ1-3
CASSSTGAVEAFF	TGTGCCAGCAGTTCTACAGGGGCCGTGGAAGCTTTCTTT	.	TRBV12-3/TRBV12-4	TRBD1	TRBJ1-1
CASSLVTGLDTQYF	TGTGCCAGCAGCTTAGTTACGGGATTAGATACGCAGTATTTT	.	TRBV7-9	.	TRBJ2-3
CASGGVEVNTEAFF	TGTGCCAGCGGGGGGGTGGAAGTGAACACTGAAGCTTTCTTT	.	TRBV27	.	TRBJ1-1
CASSTDRGYGYTF	TGTGCCAGCAGCACCGACAGGGGCTATGGCTACACCTTC	.	TRBV25-1	TRBD1	TRBJ1-2
CASSKRTGGYEQYF	TGTGCCAGCAGCAAGCGTACGGGTGGCTACGAGCAGTACTTC	.	TRBV7-2	.	TRBJ2-7
CASTDRDTGELFF	TGTGCCAGCACAGACAGGGACACCGGGGAGCTGTTTTTT	few	TRBV25-1	TRBD1	TRBJ2-2
CASSQQGMGGYTF	TGTGCCAGCTCACAACAGGGAATGGGAGGCTACACCTTC	.	TRBV18	.	TRBJ1-2
CASSPAGGARGAFF	TGTGCCAGCAGCCCAGCCGGAGGGGCTCGGGGAGCTTTCTTT	.	TRBV7-9	.	TRBJ1-1
CASRRDLDPTQYF	TGTGCCAGCAGGCGGGACCTCGACCCAACGCAGTATTTT	.	TRBV28	.	TRBJ2-3
CASSPTGTSSNNEQFF	TGTGCCAGCTCGCCGACCGGGACTAGCTCTAACAATGAGCAGTTCTTC	few	TRBV18	TRBD2	TRBJ2-1
CASSTRQGTSGANVLTF	TGTGCCAGCAGCACGAGACAGGGCACCTCTGGGGCCAACGTCCTGACTTTC	few	TRBV9	TRBD1	TRBJ2-6
CASSFGTGNSPLHF	TGTGCCAGCAGCTTCGGGACAGGGAATTCACCCCTCCACTTT	.	TRBV5-8	TRBD1	TRBJ1-6
CASSELPGQARNTIYF	TGTGCCAGCAGTGAACTGCCGGGACAGGCGAGAAACACCATATATTTT	.	TRBV6-1	TRBD1	TRBJ1-3
CASSIDLLAGLTDTQYF	TGTGCCAGTAGTATAGATTTGCTAGCGGGGCTCACAGATACGCAGTATTTT	.	TRBV19	TRBD2	TRBJ2-3
CASTTGARSGYTF	TGTGCCAGCACCACAGGCGCGAGGAGCGGCTACACCTTC	.	TRBV28	.	TRBJ1-2
CASSLGLLSYEQYF	TGTGCCAGCAGCTTAGGTCTTCTGTCCTACGAGCAGTACTTC	.	TRBV7-2	.	TRBJ2-7
CASGVLAGGPGEQFF	TGTGCTAGTGGTGTTCTAGCGGGAGGGCCGGGTGAGCAGTTCTTC	.	TRBV12-5	TRBD2	TRBJ2-1
CASSYSPGLAEQYF	TGTGCCAGCAGTTACTCTCCCGGACTAGCCGAGCAGTACTTC	.	TRBV6-2/TRBV6-3	TRBD2	TRBJ2-7
CASSLTAGTKDEQYF	TGTGCCAGCAGCTTAACCGCAGGGACAAAGGACGAGCAGTACTTC	.	TRBV7-9	.	TRBJ2-7
CASSGRRGYEQYF	TGTGCCAGCAGTGGGCGCCGGGGATACGAGCAGTACTTC	.	TRBV3-1/TRBV3-2	.	TRBJ2-7